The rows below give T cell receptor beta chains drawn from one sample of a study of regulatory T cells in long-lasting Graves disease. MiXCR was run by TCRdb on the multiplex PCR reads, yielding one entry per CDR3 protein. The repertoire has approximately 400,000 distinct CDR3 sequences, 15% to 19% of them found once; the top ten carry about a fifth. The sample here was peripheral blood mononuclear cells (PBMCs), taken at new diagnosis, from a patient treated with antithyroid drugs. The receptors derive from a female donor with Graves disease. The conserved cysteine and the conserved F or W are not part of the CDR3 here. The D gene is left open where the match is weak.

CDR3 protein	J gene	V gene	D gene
ASSYSMTGGNSPLH	TRBJ1-6	TRBV6-5	TRBD1
ASSIRGIGTEAF	TRBJ1-1	TRBV19	NA
ASSPPDSEMQY	TRBJ2-3	TRBV28	NA
ASSSTSGSYEQY	TRBJ2-7	TRBV28	TRBD2
SVEGTGVFGELF	TRBJ2-2	TRBV29-1	TRBD1
ASSQGISGGAAGELF	TRBJ2-2	TRBV4-1	TRBD2
ASRQGGGYGYT	TRBJ1-2	TRBV25-1	NA
ASSYSTGGSTDTQY	TRBJ2-3	TRBV6-5	NA
SAFHPGTGKTEAF	TRBJ1-1	TRBV20-1	TRBD1
ASSLRASGETQY	TRBJ2-5	TRBV7-9	NA
ASSRDTAYGYT	TRBJ1-2	TRBV7-2	NA
SASGTSVSYEQY	TRBJ2-7	TRBV20-1	TRBD2
ASSTDRRDTGELF	TRBJ2-2	TRBV5-1	TRBD1
ASSQGSSYGYT	TRBJ1-2	TRBV4-1	NA
ASSLVNMGSDTQY	TRBJ2-3	TRBV7-2	NA
ASSLIGGNTEAF	TRBJ1-1	TRBV7-3	NA
ATSEITPDTEAF	TRBJ1-1	TRBV24-1	NA
ASSLTGEDGYT	TRBJ1-2	TRBV25-1	TRBD1
ASSATGWNTEAF	TRBJ1-1	TRBV11-2	TRBD1
ASSSGDGLRGSGANVLT	TRBJ2-6	TRBV11-2	NA
SARDWGREGAYEQY	TRBJ2-7	TRBV20-1	TRBD2
ASSYQWGAGGTDTQY	TRBJ2-3	TRBV4-1	NA
ASSEGRVMNTEAF	TRBJ1-1	TRBV2	NA
ASSLVLAGGGEQY	TRBJ2-7	TRBV7-2	TRBD2
ASSRGYNEQF	TRBJ2-1	TRBV5-1	NA
ASSRGLDADEQF	TRBJ2-1	TRBV6-2/TRBV6-3	TRBD2
ASSGGLVTYNEQF	TRBJ2-1	TRBV9	TRBD2
ATSRDEGSPNEQF	TRBJ2-1	TRBV15	NA
SARVGLAGVHEQY	TRBJ2-7	TRBV20-1	TRBD2
ASSHRRTEYNEQF	TRBJ2-1	TRBV7-9	NA
SARKPGQGVNTEAF	TRBJ1-1	TRBV20-1	TRBD1
ASTTLTTAGQPQH	TRBJ1-5	TRBV6-1	NA
SGAGPDKQY	TRBJ2-7	TRBV20-1	NA
ASSTRFSGVYEQY	TRBJ2-7	TRBV19	NA
ASRPSGGTYEQY	TRBJ2-7	TRBV5-6	TRBD2
ASSYRGGYEQY	TRBJ2-7	TRBV12-3/TRBV12-4	TRBD1
ASSMALAQREKGHEQF	TRBJ2-1	TRBV5-4	TRBD2
ASSLDRDGYT	TRBJ1-2	TRBV5-1	TRBD1
ASRWGTSDNEQF	TRBJ2-1	TRBV3-1	TRBD2
ASSPAPTSADTQY	TRBJ2-3	TRBV7-3	NA
ASSLVRGLQPQH	TRBJ1-5	TRBV7-8	TRBD1
ASRLAGDNEQF	TRBJ2-1	TRBV6-1	TRBD2
ASSPSGLRANEQF	TRBJ2-1	TRBV9	NA
SHSGSYGYT	TRBJ1-2	TRBV29-1	NA
ASSPRYYERY	TRBJ2-7	TRBV12-3/TRBV12-4	NA
ASSLQLHDRYEQY	TRBJ2-7	TRBV28	NA
ASPTGGPELF	TRBJ2-2	TRBV6-2/TRBV6-3	TRBD1
ASSLEVGGSYEQY	TRBJ2-7	TRBV7-2	NA
ASSTSAGKSYEQY	TRBJ2-7	TRBV7-9	NA
ASSFRGADTQY	TRBJ2-3	TRBV13	NA
ASSSLTGGNTGELF	TRBJ2-2	TRBV28	NA
ASSYRSEGVYGYT	TRBJ1-2	TRBV6-5	NA
ASSPNRNEQF	TRBJ2-1	TRBV7-3	NA